Listed below are T cell receptor beta chains from one sample, sequenced in a study of graft-versus-host responses after intestinal transplantation. No antigen is known for these receptors. The assay was immunoSEQ multiplex PCR, and TCRdb's table has in-frame clones only and misses some. The repertoire holds nearly 90,000 clones, with less than 90% as singletons. The specimen comprised unstimulated CD8+ T cells sorted from spleen or lymph node cells, sampled before intestinal transplant. All receptors come from a human donor who received an intestinal transplant. Each CDR3 is given with its conserved first and last residue. The order of the fields is V gene, D gene, clone size, J gene, CDR3 DNA, CDR3 protein. A D gene is named only where the DNA matches it firmly. Some rows have no size entry. The others give once, few or many, or a class for an expanded clone.

TRBV15,-,-,TRBJ2-1,TGTGCCACCAGCAGAGACTCTTTGGACAATGAGCAGTTCTTC,CATSRDSLDNEQFF
TRBV5-1,TRBD1,-,TRBJ2-2,TGCGCCAGCAGCCCCTGGACAGGGGAGGCCGGGGAGCTGTTTTTT,CASSPWTGEAGELFF
TRBV29-1,TRBD1,-,TRBJ2-1,TGCAGCGTGTTGATGGGACAGGGTTCGAGTGAGCAGTTCTTC,CSVLMGQGSSEQFF
TRBV5-1,TRBD2,once,TRBJ2-7,TGCGCCAGCAGCTTGGAGGGACTAGCCACCTACGAGCAGTACTTC,CASSLEGLATYEQYF
TRBV5-1,-,-,TRBJ2-5,TGCGCCAGCAGCCTCGCTACTAGCTTTGAGGAGACCCAGTACTTC,CASSLATSFEETQYF
TRBV7-3,-,-,TRBJ1-2,TGTGCCAGCAGCTTATACCCGATCACCAGCTATGGCTACACCTTC,CASSLYPITSYGYTF
TRBV19,-,-,TRBJ2-1,TGTGCCACAGCCACAGGACTCTACAATGAGCAGTTCTTC,CATATGLYNEQFF
TRBV28,-,-,TRBJ2-3,TGTGCCAGCAGTTACAGTTGGGTCACAGATACGCAGTATTTT,CASSYSWVTDTQYF
TRBV2,-,-,TRBJ1-2,TGTGCCAGCAGTGAGACTAAGGGACTCTACTATGGCTACACCTTC,CASSETKGLYYGYTF
TRBV11-2,-,once,TRBJ1-1,TGTGCCAGCAGCTTAGAGGGGGCCGGCACTGAAGCTTTCTTT,CASSLEGAGTEAFF
TRBV11-1,TRBD1,-,TRBJ1-2,TGTGCCAGCAGCTTAGAACCAGGGGGAAGAGATGGCTACACCTTC,CASSLEPGGRDGYTF
TRBV4-1,-,-,TRBJ1-6,TGCGCCAGCAGCCAAGTATTGGGTAGGGATTCACCCCTCCACTTT,CASSQVLGRDSPLHF
TRBV5-1,TRBD2,-,TRBJ2-6,TGCGCCAGCAGCGATGGGATACTAGCGGGAGGGCCAAGGCCTGGGGCCAACGTCCTGACTTTC,CASSDGILAGGPRPGANVLTF
TRBV27,-,once,TRBJ1-1,TGTGCCAGCAGGGGGACACAGAACACTGAAGCTTTCTTT,CASRGTQNTEAFF
TRBV5-6,-,few,TRBJ1-6,TGTGCCAGCAGCTTGGGGGTAGCAGGGGATTCACCCCTCCACTTT,CASSLGVAGDSPLHF
TRBV30,-,-,TRBJ2-5,TGTGCCTGGAGTGTAGTGGAGGCCCAGTACTTC,CAWSVVEAQYF
TRBV7-6,TRBD1,-,TRBJ2-5,TGTGCCAGCAGCCCGACAGGGGGCTCGGCAGAGACCCAGTACTTC,CASSPTGGSAETQYF
TRBV4-1,-,-,TRBJ1-2,TGCGCCAGCAGCCAAAAGTGGTTCAGGATTGTCCATGGCTACACCTTC,CASSQKWFRIVHGYTF
TRBV27,-,-,TRBJ2-3,TGTGCCAGCAGTCTAGGGATAGCGGCATTTAGCACAGATACGCAGTATTTT,CASSLGIAAFSTDTQYF
TRBV13,TRBD1,-,TRBJ2-7,TGTGCCAGCAGCTTAGTGACAGGGGGCTCCTACGAGCAGTACTTC,CASSLVTGGSYEQYF
TRBV7-8,TRBD2,-,TRBJ2-7,TGTGCCAGCAGCTTAGGGACTAGCGGGAGTGGATTCGAGCAGTACTTC,CASSLGTSGSGFEQYF
TRBV15,-,-,TRBJ2-2,TGTGCCACCAGCAGGGGACGGACTTATTCGAACACCGGGGAGCTGTTTTTT,CATSRGRTYSNTGELFF
TRBV6-5,-,-,TRBJ1-1,TGTGCCAGCAGTTATGGGCAGGGAAAAACTGAAGCTTTCTTT,CASSYGQGKTEAFF
TRBV28,TRBD2,-,TRBJ2-1,TGTGCCAGCGAGAGAGCGGGAGAAGGCTACAATGAGCAGTTCTTC,CASERAGEGYNEQFF
TRBV15,-,-,TRBJ1-5,TGTGCCACCAGCAGTAGTTCGGGCAATCAGCCCCAGCATTTT,CATSSSSGNQPQHF
TRBV7-9,-,-,TRBJ2-7,TGTGCCAGCAGCTCGGACAGCTTCTACGAGCAGTACTTC,CASSSDSFYEQYF
TRBV13,TRBD1,-,TRBJ2-3,TGTGCCAGCAGCTTAGCGGGACAGGATCGCACAGATACGCAGTATTTT,CASSLAGQDRTDTQYF
TRBV9,TRBD2,-,TRBJ2-5,TGTGCCAGCAGTCATTGGACGGGGCAGGGTGGGCTAGCGGGAGTAGGAGAGACCCAGTACTTC,CASSHWTGQGGLAGVGETQYF
TRBV5-6,-,-,TRBJ2-7,TGTGCCAGCAGCCCCCCAGGGAACTACGAGCAGTACTTC,CASSPPGNYEQYF
TRBV29-1,TRBD2,once,TRBJ2-1,TGCAGCGTTGAAGATGGACTAGCGGGGAATGTTGAGCAGTTCTTC,CSVEDGLAGNVEQFF
TRBV27,-,-,TRBJ2-3,TGTGCCAGCAGTTTAGGCGGAGTGGATACGCAGTATTTT,CASSLGGVDTQYF
TRBV6-5,TRBD1,few,TRBJ1-6,TGTGCCAGCAGTTACTCCGGACAGGGGAGGGACTCACCCCTCCACTTT,CASSYSGQGRDSPLHF
TRBV6-6,-,-,TRBJ2-1,TGTGCCAGCAGTTACTCGACCGTGACTCGCGATCGCGAGCAGTTCTTC,CASSYSTVTRDREQFF
TRBV4-1,-,-,TRBJ2-6,TGCGCCAGCAGCCAATCTGTGATAGCCGAACATATCTCTGGGGCCAACGTCCTGACTTTC,CASSQSVIAEHISGANVLTF
TRBV6-6,TRBD1,few,TRBJ1-1,TGTGCCGCAGGGGGTAACACTGAAGCTTTCTTT,CAAGGNTEAFF
TRBV7-9,-,-,TRBJ2-1,TGTGCCAGCAGCTTACGCAGGGACTACAATGAGCAGTTCTTC,CASSLRRDYNEQFF
TRBV4-1,TRBD1,-,TRBJ1-2,TGCGCCAGCAGCCAACCGCCGACAGGGGGCTATGGCTACACCTTC,CASSQPPTGGYGYTF
TRBV7-9,TRBD2,-,TRBJ2-7,TGTGCCAGCAGCTTGAGACTAGCGGGGTTCTCCTACGAGCAGTACTTC,CASSLRLAGFSYEQYF
TRBV6-5,-,-,TRBJ1-4,TGTGCCAGCAGCCCTACAGGGCCTTCGAGGGAAAAACTGTTTTTT,CASSPTGPSREKLFF
TRBV5-4,-,-,TRBJ2-7,TGTGCCAGCAGCTCATCCGGGACGGACTACGAGCAGTACTTC,CASSSSGTDYEQYF
TRBV5-4,TRBD2,-,TRBJ2-7,TGTGCCAGCAGCTTGGGACTAGCGAGCTACGAGCAGTACTTC,CASSLGLASYEQYF
TRBV15,-,-,TRBJ2-1,TGTGCCACCAGCGGGATCCGCGTGGCACTCAACTACAATGAGCAGTTCTTC,CATSGIRVALNYNEQFF
TRBV6-5,TRBD1,-,TRBJ2-7,TGTGCCAGCAGGCCAACTACAGGGGCCGGGTACGAGCAGTACTTC,CASRPTTGAGYEQYF
TRBV4-1,-,-,TRBJ2-2,TGCGCCAGCAGCCAAACCCGAGCTGGCGGGGAGCTGTTTTTT,CASSQTRAGGELFF
TRBV6-5,TRBD2,-,TRBJ2-1,TGTGCCAGCAAACCGGGAGGGGGTTACAATGAGCAGTTCTTC,CASKPGGGYNEQFF
TRBV6-5,TRBD2,-,TRBJ2-3,TGTGCCAGCAGTTTAGCGGGGGGGCGCACAGATACGCAGTATTTT,CASSLAGGRTDTQYF
TRBV2,TRBD1,once,TRBJ1-2,TGTGCCAGCAGTGAAGGGACAGGGGGCTATGGCTACACCTTC,CASSEGTGGYGYTF
TRBV5-1,-,-,TRBJ1-2,TGCGCCAGCAGCTTGGATCCAGGGGACCTCTATGGCTACACCTTC,CASSLDPGDLYGYTF